What follows describes a single T cell receptor (beta chain). The data are from a study of resident and recirculating memory T cells in vitiligo. Overall study context: Each patient gave two lesional and two nonlesional epidermal shave biopsies, plus PBMCs.

This table comes from immunoSEQ multiplex PCR, and its TCRdb copy is limited to in-frame clones, with some not included. The sample includes 72,000 or so clones, under 95% seen only once; the top ten take about 5.5%. Patients' lesions had not changed for the previous 6 months. Anyone treated within the previous three months was excluded. This CDR3 is built from 13 residues. Per the germline V gene, CDR1 is GTSNPN and CDR2 is SVGIG (reference sequence). V was trimmed by 0 bases and J by 7 bases, leaving 10 bases between them. Sample: blood. The chain recombines TRBV30 with TRBJ2-1; tentatively, D is TRBD2 (6 bases). This receptor was identified in a male donor with vitiligo. CDR3 sequence reads: CAWSVHAGNEQFF. CDR3 nucleotides: TGTGCCTGGAGTGTACATGCGGGGAATGAGCAGTTCTTC.